The 24 T cell receptor beta chains reported below all come from one sample, sequenced in a study of T cell repertoires in cytomegalovirus infection. TCRdb called the reads again in MiXCR, with one record for every CDR3 protein. Of about 240,000 distinct CDR3 sequences listed, roughly 12% were seen once; the top ten hold 1.5% to 2%. The sequenced sample consisted of PBMCs. The source is a human donor in good health (CMV status not recorded). Some clones in this sample may be carry-over from other donors' samples.

This clonotype appeared many times. The CDR3 DNA follows: TGTGCCAGCAGCTGGGGACGGGACACCGGGGAGCTGTTTTTT. Residues: CASSWGRDTGELFF. This chain uses TRBV7-3 with TRBJ2-2; D may be TRBD1 or TRBD2 (5 bases each). The CDR3 extends over 14 amino acids. Trimming left V 4 bases short and J 3 bases short, with 9 bases between. Germline V CDR1 and CDR2: SGHTA, FQGTGA.

The V gene is TRBV13, the J gene TRBJ2-7; 11 nucleotides match TRBD2. CDR1 and CDR2 (germline): PRHDT, FYEKMQ (reference sequence). The CDR3 is 15 residues long. J lost 5 bases, V lost 5 bases, and 8 bases had no gene match. The CDR3 DNA reads TGTGCCAGCAGCGCCCGACTAGCGGGGTATCACGAGCAGTACTTC. This translates into CASSARLAGYHEQYF.

The chain is built from TRBV9 and TRBJ2-1; the match to TRBD2 covers 9 bases. The V gene's germline CDR1 is SGDLS and CDR2 YYNGEE. The CDR3 has 15 amino acids. After removal of 3 bases from V and 7 bases from J, the junction contained 8 bases not matched to a gene. CDR3 region: CASSEGSGRSNEQFF. The DNA of the CDR3 is TGTGCCAGCAGCGAAGGAAGCGGGAGGTCGAATGAGCAGTTCTTC.

In this sample, this clonotype turned up a few times. The V call is TRBV2, the J call TRBJ2-6; no clear D. CDR1 is SNHLY and CDR2 is FYNNEI in the germline V gene. CDR3 size: 15 residues. With 4 bases removed from V and 4 bases from J, the gap between germline ends came to 11 bases. The CDR3 loop is CASSGIPEGANVLTF. The CDR3 DNA sequence: TGTGCCAGCAGTGGGATCCCGGAGGGGGCCAACGTCCTGACTTTC.

V and J are TRBV5-1 and TRBJ1-5; D is uncertain. CDR3 length: 15 residues. Germline V gives CDR1 SGHRS, CDR2 YFSETQ. V dropped 0 bases and J dropped 1 base, with 8 bases sitting between them. The CDR3 DNA sequence: TGCGCCAGCAGCTTGGCCGGCAACAGCAATCAGCCCCAGCATTTT. It is translated as CASSLAGNSNQPQHF.

This clonotype was seen at least ten times. This chain links TRBV7-2 with TRBJ1-1, with a tentative D call TRBD1 (5 bases). This CDR3 is built from 15 residues. Germline-derived CDR1 and CDR2 are SGHTA and FQGNSA. Trimming shortened V by 2 bases and J by 1 base, and 11 bases separated the two germline ends. CDR3 sequence (DNA): TGTGCCAGCAGCTTACTAAGACAGCCGAACACTGAAGCTTTCTTT. Translation: CASSLLRQPNTEAFF.

There are a few counts of this clonotype. The chain carries TRBV2 and TRBJ2-5; D not resolved. Trimming removed 8 bases from V and 1 base from J, with 14 bases in between. The length of the CDR3 is 14 residues. Looked up from germline, CDR1 is SNHLY and CDR2 is FYNNEI. The CDR3 is CASSGERSQETQYF. The CDR3 nucleotides are TGTGCCAGCTCGGGTGAACGGTCCCAAGAGACCCAGTACTTC. Full variable domain (missing parts from reference TRBV2 and TRBJ2-5): EPEVTQTPSHQVTQMGQEVILRCVPISNHLYFYWYRQILGQKVEFLVSFYNNEISEKSEIFDDQFSVERPDGSNFTLKIRSTKLEDSAMYFCASSGERSQETQYFGPGTRLLVL.

This clonotype was recorded at least ten times. This chain uses TRBV2 with TRBJ2-2; D not resolved. CDR3 length: 15 residues. Between the trimmed V and J ends, which lost 7 bases and 0 bases, there was a span of 12 bases. Germline CDR1 SNHLY, CDR2 FYNNEI. The CDR3 DNA sequence: TGTGCCAGCAAGGTCCGGGCCTCGAACACCGGGGAGCTGTTTTTT. Amino acids: CASKVRASNTGELFF. Combining the CDR3 with reference TRBV2 and TRBJ2-2 gives the whole variable domain EPEVTQTPSHQVTQMGQEVILRCVPISNHLYFYWYRQILGQKVEFLVSFYNNEISEKSEIFDDQFSVERPDGSNFTLKIRSTKLEDSAMYFCASKVRASNTGELFFGEGSRLTVL.

There are many counts of this clonotype. The V and J genes are TRBV7-8 and TRBJ1-1; TRBD1 might be the D (5 bases). The CDR3 runs to 14 residues. V gave up 2 bases and J gave up 5 bases, with 12 bases separating them. Germline V gene lookup returns CDR1 SGHVS and CDR2 FQNEAQ. CDR3 coding DNA: TGTGCCAGCAGCTTACTAGTGGGACGGACTGAAGCTTTCTTT. Translated: CASSLLVGRTEAFF. The whole variable domain, remainder taken from reference TRBV7-8 and TRBJ1-1, is GAGVSQSPRYKVAKRGQDVALRCDPISGHVSLFWYQQALGQGPEFLTYFQNEAQLDKSGLPSDRFFAERPEGSVSTLKIQRTQQEDSAVYLCASSLLVGRTEAFFGQGTRLTVV.

This clonotype was counted ten times or more. The CDR3 coding sequence is TGCAGTGCTAGGGAAATGGCAGGGCTAGATAACAATCAGCCCCAGCATTTT. Protein product: CSAREMAGLDNNQPQHF. The chain uses TRBV20-1 and TRBJ1-5; tentatively, D is TRBD1 (5 bases). This CDR3 has 17 residues. Germline V CDR1 and CDR2: DFQATT, SNEGSKA (reference sequence). V gave up 3 bases and J gave up 3 bases, with 21 bases separating them.

This clonotype occurred many times. J is TRBJ1-1 and V is TRBV19, with D possibly being TRBD1 (5 bases). The CDR3 contains 15 residues. Germline V gives CDR1 LNHDA, CDR2 SQIVND (reference sequence). Trimming cost V 3 bases and J 3 bases, with 14 bases left between them. The CDR3 protein is CASSMGSRGDTEAFF. The CDR3 DNA follows: TGTGCCAGTAGTATGGGCAGTAGAGGGGACACTGAAGCTTTCTTT.

In its sample, this clonotype was seen a few times. V usage is TRBV6-6 and J usage is TRBJ2-1; 10 bases match TRBD2. The CDR3 length is 14 residues. The germline V gene has CDR1 MNHNY and CDR2 SVGAGI (reference sequence). After removal of 5 bases from V and 6 bases from J, the junction contained 4 bases not matched to a gene. CDR3 residues: CASSPSGSVNEQFF. The CDR3 coding sequence is TGTGCCAGCAGTCCTAGCGGGAGTGTCAATGAGCAGTTCTTC.

The chain recombines TRBV20-1 with TRBJ2-7; 9 nucleotides line up with TRBD2. V trimming: 6 bases; J trimming: 4 bases; junction bases outside the gene matches: 10. The CDR3 contains 14 residues. Germline-derived CDR1 and CDR2 are DFQATT and SNEGSKA (reference sequence). The CDR3 sequence is CSASVSGSVYEQYF. The DNA of the CDR3 is TGCAGTGCCTCCGTTAGCGGGAGTGTTTACGAGCAGTACTTC.

This clonotype was recorded a few times. This chain connects TRBV19 to TRBJ1-4, with D possibly being TRBD1 (5 bases). Germline CDR1 reads LNHDA; CDR2 reads SQIVND (reference sequence). The ends were cut back, 8 bases at V and 7 bases at J, with 17 bases in the middle. CDR3 length: 14 amino acids. The CDR3 loop is CASSGGRDREKLFF. The CDR3 DNA is TGTGCCAGTTCTGGGGGGAGGGATCGTGAAAAACTGTTTTTT.

This clonotype was found a few times. The chain links TRBV19 to TRBJ1-1; D might be TRBD1 (5 bases). The CDR3 spans 11 residues. V was shortened by 9 bases and J by 8 bases, with 13 bases between the two germline ends. Germline CDR1 reads LNHDA; CDR2 reads SQIVND (reference sequence). In nucleotides, the CDR3 is TGTGCCAGCTTCGGGGCTCTGGAAGCTTTCTTT. Amino acid sequence: CASFGALEAFF.

The rearrangement joins TRBV6-6 to TRBJ2-5, with 7 bases matching TRBD2. Germline values: CDR1 MNHNY, CDR2 SVGAGI (reference sequence). CDR3 length: 13 amino acids. V was clipped by 11 bases and J by 4 bases; unmatched bases: 10. The chain's CDR3 is CACKTSLGETQYF. The CDR3 coding sequence is TGTGCCTGTAAGACTAGCTTAGGAGAGACCCAGTACTTC.

A few counts support this clonotype. This rearrangement joins TRBV20-1 to TRBJ2-5; TRBD1 is a possible D gene (5 bases). Germline V gene sequence: CDR1 DFQATT, CDR2 SNEGSKA (reference sequence). This CDR3 region has 11 residues. V was cut by 3 bases and J by 4 bases, with 6 bases left in between. The CDR3 spells CSASRVETQYF. The CDR3 DNA sequence: TGCAGTGCTAGCAGGGTAGAGACCCAGTACTTC.

This clonotype was recorded at least ten times. The chain has TRBV5-1 and TRBJ2-7; 10 nucleotides match TRBD2. Trimming took 4 bases from V and 6 from J; bases not matched to a gene: 16. The CDR3 has 17 residues. Per the germline V gene, CDR1 is SGHRS and CDR2 is YFSETQ. The chain's CDR3 is CASSNSAIAGGLGEQYF. The CDR3 bases are TGCGCCAGCAGCAACTCGGCGATAGCGGGAGGTCTGGGCGAGCAGTACTTC.

This clonotype was seen at least ten times. DNA of the CDR3: TGTGCCAGCAGCTTAGAGCGGGGGGCCACCTACGAGCAGTACTTC. Protein: CASSLERGATYEQYF. The chain employs TRBV7-2 and TRBJ2-7; 9 bases are shared with TRBD2. Germline V lookup: CDR1 SGHTA, CDR2 FQGNSA. The ends lost 1 base at V and 2 bases at J; junction bases unmatched: 3. CDR3 size: 15 residues.

The sample holds a few counts of this clonotype. The gene calls are TRBV18 and TRBJ1-2; TRBD1 matches at 7 bases. Per germline, CDR1 KGHSH and CDR2 LQKENI. V dropped 3 bases and J dropped 0; count of bases not matched to a gene: 4. This CDR3 region has 15 residues. This CDR3 reads CASSPGQEPNYGYTF. In DNA form, the CDR3 reads TGTGCCAGCTCACCCGGACAGGAACCTAACTATGGCTACACCTTC.

This clonotype was seen repeatedly, ten times or more. The rearrangement links TRBV28 to TRBJ2-7, with 8 bases identical to TRBD1. The CDR3 contains 14 residues. Unmatched junction bases numbered 7, after V lost 5 bases and J lost 4 bases. Germline CDR1 is MDHEN and CDR2 is SYDVKM. Here the CDR3 DNA reads TGTGCCAGCAGTAGTGGACAGGGACCGTACGAGCAGTACTTC. It encodes CASSSGQGPYEQYF.

A few counts support this clonotype. The chain has TRBV2 and TRBJ2-1; 9 bases line up with TRBD2. Unmatched junction bases numbered 7, after V lost 7 bases and J lost 3 bases. The CDR3 runs 15 residues. Germline assignment: CDR1 SNHLY and CDR2 FYNNEI. CDR3 coding DNA: TGTGCCAGCATCTCCGGGACTAGCATCTACAATGAGCAGTTCTTC. It translates to CASISGTSIYNEQFF.

V and J are TRBV29-1 and TRBJ2-3; D perhaps matches TRBD2 (5 bases). V was cut by 8 bases and J by 8 bases, with 14 bases left in between. In germline, CDR1 is SQVTM, CDR2 ANQGSEA. There are 11 residues in the CDR3. The CDR3 is CSSGERGTQYF. The CDR3 nucleotides are TGCAGCTCCGGGGAGAGAGGTACGCAGTATTTT.

The chain couples TRBV4-2 to TRBJ1-1; D not resolved. This CDR3 spans 15 amino acids. Germline values: CDR1 LGHNA, CDR2 YNFKEQ. V was pared by 1 base and J by 1 base, with 10 bases between. The CDR3 loop reads CASSQAILGNTEAFF. Here the CDR3 DNA reads TGTGCCAGCAGCCAAGCGATTTTGGGGAACACTGAAGCTTTCTTT.